One and the same sample provided the 2 T cell receptor beta chains below, sequenced in a study of Ad26.COV2.S vaccination and SARS-CoV-2 variants. The sample's treatment: around 19 received Ad26.COV2.S at low or high dose, single or two shots; several received placebo; per-sample allocation not given. Specimen acquisition occurred on day 63 following the initial vaccine or placebo injection. Using immunoSEQ multiplex PCR, the repertoire was profiled, and TCRdb retains in-frame clones only, with some absent. The table includes under 300,000 clones, around 85% detected once. The sequencing here drew on peripheral blood, taken in a trial of Ad26.COV2.S vaccine versus placebo. The source is a person aged 18-65 years who received the Ad26.COV2.S COVID-19 vaccine or a placebo.

This clone was recorded only once. This chain connects TRBV6-6 to TRBJ1-2, with 7 positions matching TRBD1. This CDR3 spans 16 amino acids. Germline V gene data show CDR1 as MNHNY and CDR2 as SVGAGI (reference sequence). Unmatched junction bases numbered 10, after V lost 2 bases and J lost 4 bases. CDR3 in amino acids: CASSYQDRKEVYGYTF. CDR3 bases: TGTGCCAGCAGTTACCAGGACAGGAAGGAAGTCTATGGCTACACCTTC.

This chain joins TRBV7-2 and TRBJ1-6; D gene unclear. Germline values: CDR1 SGHTA, CDR2 FQGNSA. This CDR3 contains 17 residues. Deletions cut 1 base from V and 0 bases from J, with 10 bases between. The chain's CDR3 is CASSLEGIHSYNSPLHF. CDR3 nucleotide sequence: TGTGCCAGCAGCTTAGAAGGGATACACTCCTATAATTCACCCCTCCACTTT. Full variable domain (outside the CDR3, taken from reference TRBV7-2 and TRBJ1-6): GAGVSQSPSNKVTEKGKDVELRCDPISGHTALYWYRQSLGQGLEFLIYFQGNSAPDKSGLPSDRFSAERTGGSVSTLTIQRTQQEDSAVYLCASSLEGIHSYNSPLHFGNGTRLTVT.